These 5 T cell receptor beta chains were all obtained from the same sample, sequenced in a study of blood T cell repertoires in COVID-19. Using immunoSEQ multiplex PCR, the repertoire was profiled, and TCRdb retains in-frame clones only, with some absent. The table records more than 300,000 clones, about 87% of them present only once. The material sequenced was peripheral blood. These receptors all come from a woman aged 30 to 39 with COVID-19, enrolled during active disease.

The V gene is TRBV24-1, the J gene TRBJ2-3; TRBD2 is a possible D gene (6 bases). This CDR3 spans 14 amino acids. Germline V lookup: CDR1 KGHDR, CDR2 SFDVKD. V shed 0 bases and J shed 4 bases, with 7 bases lying between them. The CDR3 DNA follows: TGTGCCACCAGTGATTTGTCGGGGGCAGATACGCAGTATTTT. The encoded protein is CATSDLSGADTQYF.

The chain joins TRBV9 to TRBJ2-7, with D unclear. The CDR3 totals 14 residues. V lost 2 bases and J lost 1, with 10 bases in between. Germline lookup yields CDR1 SGDLS and CDR2 YYNGEE. The CDR3 DNA follows: TGTGCCAGCAGCGTTGGCAGACTTTCCTACGAGCAGTACTTC. It is translated as CASSVGRLSYEQYF.

This clone was seen just once. The chain joins TRBV6-2 or TRBV6-3 to TRBJ2-1; TRBD1 matches at 10 bases. Losses at the gene ends were 2 bases for V and 7 bases for J; bases not matched to a gene: 5. The germline V gene encodes CDR1 MNHEY and CDR2 SVGEGT. The CDR3 extends over 15 amino acids. The CDR3 is CASSYVDRGMNEQFF. The CDR3 nucleotides are TGTGCCAGCAGTTACGTGGACAGGGGGATGAATGAGCAGTTCTTC.

The rearrangement joins TRBV29-1 to TRBJ2-1, with 9 bases that match TRBD2. The CDR3 loop spans 14 amino acids. Losses at the gene ends were 4 bases for V and 7 bases for J; bases not matched to a gene: 8. CDR1 SQVTM and CDR2 ANQGSEA come from the germline V gene. The CDR3 DNA reads as TGCAGCGTTGGTGGGCGGGGGGGTAATAATGAGCAGTTCTTC. Translating it yields CSVGGRGGNNEQFF.

This clone is a singleton in its sample. V usage is TRBV11-2 and J usage is TRBJ1-1, with a weak D call TRBD1 (6 bases). V lost 2 bases, J lost 0 bases, and 10 bases lay in between. Germline CDR1 is SGHAT and CDR2 is FQNNGV. The CDR3 is made up of 15 amino acids. In nucleotides, the CDR3 is TGTGCCAGCAGCTTAACAGGGACGATGAACACTGAAGCTTTCTTT. It translates to CASSLTGTMNTEAFF.